What follows describes a single T cell receptor beta chain. Blood samples were obtained at baseline, cycle 4 day 1, and cycle 7 day 1. The data were taken from a study of OX40 agonist ivuxolimab in advanced cancers. Clones were sequenced by immunoSEQ multiplex PCR, and TCRdb holds only the in-frame ones, with some missing. Of around 30,000 clones in the sample, 90% are singletons; the top ten hold 20% to 25%. The CDR3 length is 11 residues. This chain joins TRBV21-1 and TRBJ2-1. TRBV21-1 is shown as a pseudogene. This TCR came from an adult with an advanced solid tumor such as melanoma, head and neck, liver or kidney cancer. The sample here was CD4+ or CD8+ T cells sorted from blood, taken in a trial of the OX40 agonist ivuxolimab. The CDR3 protein is CASVRPNEQFF. CDR3 DNA sequence: TGTGCCAGCGTACGACCGAATGAGCAGTTCTTC.